This T cell receptor beta chain was captured in a study of blood T cells in healthy people across ages. Peripheral blood, about 9.3 milliliters per donor, was collected. The second PCR ran about 6 to 12 cycles with a sample-barcoded 5' primer and J-beta primers. Each CDR3 protein is one row after TCRdb ran MiXCR on the 5' RACE reads. Among about 780,000 distinct CDR3 sequences listed, less than 60% were seen once. Findings of the study overall: In older individuals, TCR beta diversity per million T cells was lower, falling roughly linearly with age.

This clonotype showed up just a few times. Antigen: not known. Germline V lookup: CDR1 SQVTM, CDR2 ANQGSEA. Trimming at V came to 7 bases and at J to 3 bases, leaving 7 bases not matched to a gene. This CDR3 has 13 amino acids. The specimen sequenced was blood. This rearrangement joins TRBV29-1 to TRBJ2-7, with 9 bases aligning to TRBD1. The origin of this receptor is a man older than 75 in good health. The CDR3 is CSGTGTGYYEQYF. The DNA for the CDR3 is TGCAGCGGAACCGGGACAGGGTACTACGAGCAGTACTTC.